Each of the 7 T cell receptor beta chains below was sequenced from the same sample in a study of CD8 T cells in ankylosing spondylitis. Study-level results: A TCR beta motif of under ten highly homologous variants appeared characteristic of ankylosing spondylitis blood.

The antigens these receptors bind are not known. TCRdb re-called the 5' RACE reads through MiXCR, storing one row per CDR3 protein. The repertoire has 800,000 to 900,000 distinct CDR3 sequences, roughly 12% of them found once; the top ten carry roughly 0.51%. Sequences were obtained from blood, either unsorted or a sorted T cell fraction (not recorded which). The receptors were sampled from a male donor with ankylosing spondylitis.

This clonotype has just a few counts. The chain links TRBV10-3 to TRBJ1-2, with D tentatively TRBD1 (5 bases). The CDR3 runs 12 residues. CDR1 is ENHRY and CDR2 is SYGVKD in the germline V gene. The V gene lost 8 bases and the J gene lost 2 bases, with 9 bases spanning the gap. CDR3 sequence: CAIRRENYGYTF. The CDR3 DNA is TGTGCCATCCGCAGGGAGAACTATGGCTACACCTTC.

The chain is built from TRBV10-3 and TRBJ1-5; D is unclear. The V end was cut by 5 bases, the J end by 0 bases, with 8 bases between. The CDR3 is made up of 14 amino acids. Per germline, CDR1 ENHRY and CDR2 SYGVKD. CDR3 in amino acids: CAISRDGSNQPQHF. The CDR3, as DNA: TGTGCCATCAGTCGCGACGGTAGCAATCAGCCCCAGCATTTT.

The CDR3 sequence is CASSPIEATLYF. CDR3 nucleotides: TGTGCCAGCAGCCCCATAGAGGCAACCCTTTACTTC. This sequence joins TRBV7-6 and TRBJ2-5; D remains unclear. V dropped 5 bases and J dropped 14 bases, with 18 bases sitting between them. Germline CDR1 reads SGHVS; CDR2 reads FNYEAQ. The CDR3 runs 12 residues.

V is TRBV28 and J is TRBJ2-1; no firm D call. The V and J ends lost 7 bases and 3 bases respectively, with 13 bases between them. This CDR3 has 14 residues. From germline, CDR1 is MDHEN and CDR2 SYDVKM. The CDR3 coding sequence is TGTGCCAGCATGGCCCGGGCTAGCTACAATGAGCAGTTCTTC. As protein: CASMARASYNEQFF.

This clonotype was seen a handful of times. This chain connects TRBV7-8 to TRBJ1-2, with TRBD1 as a possible D gene (5 bases). The CDR3 loop spans 14 amino acids. V dropped 10 bases and J dropped 0 bases, with 15 bases sitting between them. CDR1 and CDR2 from the germline V gene are SGHVS and FQNEAQ. For the CDR3, the DNA is TGTGCCACCATAAGGAGGGGAGCTAACTATGGCTACACCTTC. Protein sequence: CATIRRGANYGYTF.

Ten or more counts support this clonotype. This sequence joins TRBV12-3 or TRBV12-4 and TRBJ1-1; 9 bases agree with TRBD1. This CDR3 has 16 amino acids. The V and J ends lost 5 bases and 5 bases, in that order; junction bases with no gene match: 12. The CDR3 DNA follows: TGTGCCAGCAGTATCACTTCCGGGACAGGGTGGACTGAAGCTTTCTTT. Its protein is CASSITSGTGWTEAFF.

In its sample, this clonotype was seen many times. The chain couples TRBV12-3 or TRBV12-4 to TRBJ2-5; no reliable D call. CDR3 length: 13 residues. With 1 base removed from V and 3 bases from J, the gap between germline ends came to 6 bases. The CDR3 DNA reads as TGTGCCAGCAGTTTAGTCCGCAAAGAGACCCAGTACTTC. This translates into CASSLVRKETQYF.